This T cell receptor beta chain was found in a study of CD8+ T cells in alopecia areata. The treatment is: oral pan-JAK inhibitor, 5-10 mg twice daily. This clone was detected ten times or more. RNA, once extracted, was reverse transcribed into cDNA for use as the sequencing template. Sequenced by immunoSEQ multiplex PCR; TCRdb stores in-frame clones only, minus some. The top ten clones hold approximately 1.2% of a sample with around 180,000 clones, 64% of them seen once. The CDR3 is 13 residues long. Germline CDR1 LNHNV, CDR2 YYDKDF (reference sequence). Trimming stripped 5 bases from V and 7 bases from J, with 12 bases between.

The sequence was obtained from a human donor with alopecia areata. The chain carries TRBV15 and TRBJ2-1, with D possibly TRBD1 on 6 matching bases. Sequences were derived from CD4+ T cells sorted from blood, sampled around week 49, from a patient treated with tofacitinib. The CDR3: CATSGGPRNEQFF. The CDR3 region has the DNA TGTGCCACCAGCGGGGGCCCTCGAAATGAGCAGTTCTTC.